The rows below give T cell receptor beta chains drawn from one sample of a study of graft-versus-host responses after intestinal transplantation. No antigen is known for these receptors. Produced via immunoSEQ multiplex PCR; TCRdb's table is partial and in-frame only. The data contain about 120,000 clones, about nine tenths of them seen just once; the ten biggest clones take up 0.15% to 0.2%. Sequences were derived from unstimulated CD4+ T cells sorted from spleen or lymph node cells, sampled before intestinal transplant. Receptors were obtained from a human donor who received an intestinal transplant. The CDR3 runs from the conserved cysteine through the conserved F or W. Each record gives: V gene, clone size, J gene, CDR3 length, D gene, CDR3 protein, CDR3 DNA. The D gene is left open where the match is weak. Size values are once, few and many counts, or a class for expanded clones, and some rows have none.

>TRBV15|.|TRBJ2-5|14|TRBD1
CATSRDRGQETQYF
TGTGCCACCAGCAGGGACAGGGGCCAAGAGACCCAGTACTTC
>TRBV11-3|.|TRBJ1-4|16|.
CASSLDGGAGNEKLFF
TGTGCCAGCAGCTTAGACGGGGGGGCAGGCAATGAAAAACTGTTTTTT
>TRBV7-6|.|TRBJ2-2|14|TRBD1
CASSRRQGAGELFF
TGTGCCAGCAGCCGACGACAGGGGGCCGGGGAGCTGTTTTTT
>TRBV18|.|TRBJ2-5|16|TRBD2
CASSPPRTSGRETQYF
TGTGCCAGCTCACCACCCCGGACTAGCGGGAGGGAGACCCAGTACTTC
>TRBV5-1|.|TRBJ2-3|16|.
CASSLVNGGVADTQYF
TGCGCCAGCAGCCTGGTTAACGGGGGTGTTGCAGATACGCAGTATTTT
>TRBV2|.|TRBJ1-4|15|TRBD1
CASSDPGGSGEKLFF
TGTGCCAGCAGCGACCCAGGGGGTAGTGGTGAAAAACTGTTTTTT
>TRBV5-6|.|TRBJ1-1|13|.
CASSLTPNTEAFF
TGTGCCAGCAGCTTGACTCCGAACACTGAAGCTTTCTTT
>TRBV5-4|.|TRBJ2-5|16|TRBD1
CASSLVDRDGEGTQYF
TGTGCCAGCAGCTTAGTCGACAGGGACGGTGAGGGGACCCAGTACTTC
>TRBV28|.|TRBJ1-6|16|.
CASSLILLRDNSPLHF
TGTGCCAGCAGTTTAATACTCCTTCGGGATAATTCACCCCTCCACTTT
>TRBV10-3|once|TRBJ2-3|14|TRBD2
CATGIAGVTDTQYF
TGTGCCACAGGAATAGCGGGAGTCACAGATACGCAGTATTTT
>TRBV4-3|.|TRBJ1-6|15|.
CASSQELYYNSPLHF
TGCGCCAGCAGCCAAGAACTGTATTATAATTCACCCCTCCACTTT
>TRBV5-1|.|TRBJ2-3|17|TRBD2
CASSRLARGLGTDTQYF
TGCGCCAGCAGCCGACTAGCACGCGGGCTCGGCACAGATACGCAGTATTTT
>TRBV4-2|.|TRBJ2-5|19|TRBD2
CASSQDYGTSGRAKETQYF
TGTGCCAGCAGCCAAGATTATGGGACTAGCGGGAGGGCCAAGGAGACCCAGTACTTC
>TRBV7-9|.|TRBJ2-3|12|.
CASSLVSDTQYF
TGTGCCAGCAGCTTAGTCTCAGATACGCAGTATTTT
>TRBV28|.|TRBJ1-3|13|TRBD1
CASSLQGENTIYF
TGTGCCAGCAGCCTCCAGGGGGAAAACACCATATATTTT
>TRBV6-6|.|TRBJ1-1|15|TRBD1
CASSYPQGANTEAFF
TGTGCCAGCAGTTACCCGCAGGGGGCAAACACTGAAGCTTTCTTT
>TRBV7-8|once|TRBJ2-7|16|TRBD2
CASSLGWQLAGYEQYF
TGTGCCAGCAGCTTAGGATGGCAGCTAGCGGGGTACGAGCAGTACTTC
>TRBV6-1|once|TRBJ2-7|15|TRBD1
CASSTAGDSSYEQYF
TGTGCCAGCAGTACAGCTGGGGACAGCTCCTACGAGCAGTACTTC
>TRBV11-2|.|TRBJ2-1|12|.
CASSEGLREQFF
TGTGCCAGCAGCGAAGGACTACGAGAGCAGTTCTTC
>TRBV27|.|TRBJ2-7|14|.
CASSWGTVPYEQYF
TGTGCCAGCAGCTGGGGCACTGTCCCCTACGAGCAGTACTTC
>TRBV7-3|.|TRBJ2-3|14|.
CASSYGGSTDTQYF
TGTGCCAGCAGCTACGGAGGGAGCACAGATACGCAGTATTTT
>TRBV5-4|.|TRBJ2-1|15|TRBD2
CASSFPGLAGNEQFF
TGTGCCAGCAGCTTCCCGGGACTAGCGGGAAATGAGCAGTTCTTC
>TRBV30|once|TRBJ2-5|14|TRBD2
CAWSEGLAEETQYF
TGTGCCTGGAGTGAAGGACTAGCGGAAGAGACCCAGTACTTC
>TRBV2|once|TRBJ2-6|19|.
CASSSEGAGAFSGANVLTF
TGTGCCAGCAGTTCCGAAGGGGCGGGGGCCTTCTCTGGGGCCAACGTCCTGACTTTC
>TRBV6-6|.|TRBJ2-7|15|.
CASANRPWGPYEQYF
TGTGCCAGCGCCAATCGTCCCTGGGGGCCGTACGAGCAGTACTTC
>TRBV10-2|.|TRBJ2-2|14|TRBD1
CASSPQGVTGELFF
TGCGCCAGCAGCCCCCAGGGGGTCACCGGGGAGCTGTTTTTT
>TRBV5-1|.|TRBJ2-5|15|TRBD2
CASRLTSGYQETQYF
TGCGCCAGCAGGCTTACTAGCGGCTACCAAGAGACCCAGTACTTC
>TRBV7-2|.|TRBJ2-2|14|.
CASSTRLVSGELFF
TGTGCCAGCAGCACTAGACTAGTTTCCGGGGAGCTGTTTTTT
>TRBV12-5|once|TRBJ1-1|15|TRBD1
CASGQGQAWNTEAFF
TGTGCTAGTGGTCAAGGACAGGCCTGGAACACTGAAGCTTTCTTT
>TRBV30|.|TRBJ1-6|18|TRBD1
CAWSDKGQGNLRNSPLHF
TGTGCCTGGAGCGATAAGGGACAGGGAAACTTAAGGAATTCACCCCTCCACTTT
>TRBV5-1|.|TRBJ2-7|14|.
CASSPRDTLSEQYF
TGCGCCAGCAGCCCCCGGGACACCCTGAGTGAGCAGTACTTC
>TRBV7-2|.|TRBJ1-3|15|.
CASSPQPNSGNTIYF
TGTGCCAGCAGCCCACAGCCTAACTCTGGAAACACCATATATTTT
>TRBV6-1|.|TRBJ1-5|13|.
CASKGQGAQPQHF
TGTGCCAGCAAGGGGCAGGGCGCCCAGCCCCAGCATTTT
>TRBV19|.|TRBJ1-5|15|TRBD1
CASSGDRVGNQPQHF
TGTGCCAGTAGTGGAGACAGGGTGGGCAATCAGCCCCAGCATTTT
>TRBV20-1|.|TRBJ2-4|11|TRBD2
CSAVFSGSGYF
TGCAGTGCCGTCTTTAGCGGGAGTGGGTACTTC
>TRBV5-4|.|TRBJ1-1|16|TRBD1
CASSLSGGGLNTEAFF
TGTGCCAGCAGCCTCTCAGGGGGCGGTCTGAACACTGAAGCTTTCTTT
>TRBV27|.|TRBJ2-1|15|TRBD2
CASSLRRGGYNEQFF
TGTGCCAGCAGTTTAAGGCGGGGGGGCTACAATGAGCAGTTCTTC
>TRBV30|.|TRBJ2-5|14|TRBD2
CAWSRGRAGETQYF
TGTGCCTGGTCGCGCGGGAGGGCCGGGGAGACCCAGTACTTC
>TRBV7-2|.|TRBJ1-5|13|.
CASSFYSNQPQHF
TGTGCCAGCAGCTTCTATAGCAATCAGCCCCAGCATTTT
>TRBV5-1|.|TRBJ1-1|14|.
CASSLVGGDTEAFF
TGCGCCAGCAGCTTGGTCGGCGGAGACACTGAAGCTTTCTTT
>TRBV11-1|.|TRBJ1-6|15|TRBD1
CASSYLTGINSPLHF
TGTGCCAGCAGCTACTTGACAGGGATCAATTCACCCCTCCACTTT
>TRBV7-9|once|TRBJ1-2|15|.
CASSTGTGLNYGYTF
TGTGCCAGCAGCACCGGTACAGGACTAAACTATGGCTACACCTTC
>TRBV10-1|.|TRBJ1-2|13|.
CASSERVNYGYTF
TGCGCCAGCAGTGAGAGAGTAAACTATGGCTACACCTTC
>TRBV9|.|TRBJ2-2|16|.
CASSPTGGTDTGELFF
TGTGCCAGCAGCCCAACAGGCGGGACAGACACCGGGGAGCTGTTTTTT
>TRBV28|.|TRBJ2-5|15|.
CASRELTGRQETQYF
TGTGCCAGCAGGGAACTGACAGGTCGTCAAGAGACCCAGTACTTC
>TRBV2|.|TRBJ2-1|14|.
CASSDTYEFNEQFF
TGTGCCAGCAGCGATACTTACGAATTCAATGAGCAGTTCTTC
>TRBV5-8|.|TRBJ1-5|15|TRBD1
CASSLDRGKNQPQHF
TGTGCCAGCAGCCTGGACAGGGGCAAAAATCAGCCCCAGCATTTT
>TRBV6-5|.|TRBJ2-7|14|.
CASSRAWQAYEQYF
TGTGCCAGCAGTCGCGCCTGGCAGGCCTACGAGCAGTACTTC
>TRBV4-2|.|TRBJ1-6|19|.
CASSQDVLSAASYNSPLHF
TGTGCCAGCAGCCAAGATGTCCTCAGCGCAGCCTCCTATAATTCACCCCTCCACTTT
>TRBV6-5|.|TRBJ2-1|15|TRBD1
CASSAPGQGLNEQFF
TGTGCCAGCAGTGCCCCGGGACAGGGTCTCAATGAGCAGTTCTTC
>TRBV7-6|.|TRBJ1-2|12|.
CASSLAGYGYTF
TGTGCCAGCAGCTTAGCCGGTTATGGCTACACCTTC
>TRBV28|.|TRBJ1-4|17|TRBD1
CAIQGAINLGTNEKLFF
TGTGCCATACAGGGGGCGATTAATCTAGGAACTAATGAAAAACTGTTTTTT
>TRBV6-1|.|TRBJ1-3|13|.
CASSLASGNTIYF
TGTGCCAGCAGTCTGGCCTCTGGAAACACCATATATTTT